This T cell receptor (beta chain) is from a study of OX40 agonist ivuxolimab in advanced cancers. Germline V gene sequence: CDR1 SQVTM, CDR2 ANQGSEA. With 6 bases clipped from V and 2 bases from J, the junction kept 9 bases outside the gene matches. The CDR3 totals 14 residues. Measured with immunoSEQ multiplex PCR; TCRdb has only the in-frame clones, and not every one. The sample has 39,000 or so clones; around nine tenths are singletons. The source of this sequence is an adult with an advanced solid tumor such as melanoma, head and neck, liver or kidney cancer. Specimen: CD4+ or CD8+ T cells sorted from blood, collected in a trial of the OX40 agonist ivuxolimab. The J gene is TRBJ2-5, the V gene TRBV29-1; 7 bases agree with TRBD2. This chain's CDR3 is CSVPLPGGQETQYF. In DNA form, the CDR3 reads TGCAGCGTCCCACTGCCGGGAGGACAAGAGACCCAGTACTTC.